Listed here is a single T cell receptor beta chain. The antigen is undetermined. The repertoire was sequenced with immunoSEQ multiplex PCR; TCRdb's copy has only in-frame clones and lacks some. The table lists about 82,000 clones, around 90% of them singletons. The data were obtained in a study of OX40 agonist ivuxolimab in advanced cancers. Overall study findings and caveats: The investigators did not determine what antigen specificity the expanded peripheral T cells had.

The CDR3 covers 15 residues. The germline V gene encodes CDR1 LNHDA and CDR2 SQIVND (reference sequence). V dropped 11 bases and J dropped 0 bases, with 16 bases sitting between them. The clonotype comes from an adult with an advanced solid tumor such as melanoma, head and neck, liver or kidney cancer. The gene calls are TRBV19 and TRBJ2-2; the D call may be TRBD1 or TRBD2 (5 bases each). This specimen consisted of CD4+ or CD8+ T cells sorted from blood, obtained in a trial of the OX40 agonist ivuxolimab. Here the CDR3 DNA reads TGTGCCTCCAAGACAGCGGAAGCGAACACCGGGGAGCTGTTTTTT. It yields the protein CASKTAEANTGELFF.